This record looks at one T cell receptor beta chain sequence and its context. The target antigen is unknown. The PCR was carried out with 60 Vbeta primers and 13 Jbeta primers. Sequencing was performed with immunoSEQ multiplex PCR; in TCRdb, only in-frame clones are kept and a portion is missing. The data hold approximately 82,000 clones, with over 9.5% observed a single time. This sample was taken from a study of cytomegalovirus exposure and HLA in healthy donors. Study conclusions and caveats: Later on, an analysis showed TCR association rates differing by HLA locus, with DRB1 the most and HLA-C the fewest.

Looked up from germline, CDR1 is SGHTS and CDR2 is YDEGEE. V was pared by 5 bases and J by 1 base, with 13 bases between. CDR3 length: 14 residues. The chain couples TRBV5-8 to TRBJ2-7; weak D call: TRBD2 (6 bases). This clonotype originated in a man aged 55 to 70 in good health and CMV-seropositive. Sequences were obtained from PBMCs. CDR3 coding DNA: TGTGCCAGCAGACGGAGAGGGACTTCCTACGAGCAGTACTTC. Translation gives CASRRRGTSYEQYF.